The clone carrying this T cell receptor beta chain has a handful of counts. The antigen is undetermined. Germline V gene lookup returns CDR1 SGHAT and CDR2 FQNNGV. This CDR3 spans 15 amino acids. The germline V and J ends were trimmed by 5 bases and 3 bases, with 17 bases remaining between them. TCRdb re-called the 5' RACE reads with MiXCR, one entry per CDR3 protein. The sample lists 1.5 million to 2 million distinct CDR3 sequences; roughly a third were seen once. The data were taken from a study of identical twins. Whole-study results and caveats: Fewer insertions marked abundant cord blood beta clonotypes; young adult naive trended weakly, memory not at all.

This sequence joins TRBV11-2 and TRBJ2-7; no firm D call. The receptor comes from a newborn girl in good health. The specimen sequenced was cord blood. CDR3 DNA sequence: TGTGCCAGCAGCCCTACTCTTTCTGCGCACTACGAGCAGTACTTC. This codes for CASSPTLSAHYEQYF.